These 13 T cell receptor beta chains were all obtained from the same sample, sequenced in a study of blood T cell repertoires in COVID-19. Generated by immunoSEQ multiplex PCR, the TCRdb table keeps only in-frame clones and is missing some. The data contain roughly 120,000 clones, about 83% of them singletons. Sequencing was performed on peripheral blood. The receptors originated from a man between 70 and 80 years old with acute or convalescent COVID-19.

The J gene is TRBJ1-3, the V gene TRBV7-9, with D hard to call. V was cut by 3 bases and J by 0 bases, with 3 bases left in between. CDR3 length equals 13 residues. Germline assignment: CDR1 SEHNR and CDR2 FQNEAQ (reference sequence). This CDR3 is CASSFGSGNTIYF. CDR3 nucleotide sequence: TGTGCCAGCAGCTTCGGCTCTGGAAACACCATATATTTT.

V and J are TRBV30 and TRBJ2-7; the D gene is possibly TRBD2 (7 bases). Germline CDR1 is GTSNPN and CDR2 is SVGIG (reference sequence). The CDR3 runs to 13 residues. Trimming left V 2 bases short and J 11 bases short, with 19 bases between. In DNA form, the CDR3 reads TGTGCCTGGAGTCAATTGGGGGGGCTAATGGAGTACTTC. This encodes CAWSQLGGLMEYF.

This clone was seen a few times. This rearrangement joins TRBV7-9 to TRBJ2-7; a possible D gene is TRBD2 (6 bases). Germline-derived CDR1 and CDR2 are SEHNR and FQNEAQ (reference sequence). V was cut by 4 bases and J by 0 bases, with 13 bases left in between. The CDR3 has 15 amino acids. The CDR3 DNA reads as TGTGCCAGCAGCTCCCGGCTAGCGACCTCCTACGAGCAGTACTTC. Translated: CASSSRLATSYEQYF.

The rearrangement links TRBV15 to TRBJ1-6, with D perhaps TRBD1 (5 bases). The V gene's germline CDR1 is LNHNV and CDR2 YYDKDF (reference sequence). The length of the CDR3 is 16 residues. V was shortened by 6 bases and J by 7 bases, with 19 bases between the two germline ends. The CDR3 region is CATSPRLEGWNSPLHF. DNA for the CDR3: TGTGCCACCAGTCCCCGCCTGGAGGGGTGGAATTCACCCCTCCACTTT. The whole variable domain, filled in from reference TRBV15 and TRBJ1-6, reads DAMVIQNPRYQVTQFGKPVTLSCSQTLNHNVMYWYQQKSSQAPKLLFHYYDKDFNNEADTPDNFQSRRPNTSFCFLDIRSPGLGDTAMYLCATSPRLEGWNSPLHFGNGTRLTVT.

This sequence joins TRBV28 and TRBJ1-3, with 9 bases aligning to TRBD1. CDR1 MDHEN and CDR2 SYDVKM come from the germline V gene. The V segment lost 6 bases and the J segment 4 bases; nucleotides outside the gene matches: 7. The CDR3 has 15 residues. The CDR3 DNA is TGTGCCAGCAGGGAACCGACAGGGGGAGGAAACACCATATATTTT. It translates to CASREPTGGGNTIYF.

The V gene is TRBV7-9, the J gene TRBJ2-7; 8 nucleotides agree with TRBD1. Germline V gene sequence: CDR1 SEHNR, CDR2 FQNEAQ (reference sequence). The CDR3 spans 13 residues. The trim removed 0 bases at V and 12 bases at J, leaving 7 bases unmatched. CDR3 protein: CASSLAGQVLRYF. The CDR3 DNA follows: TGTGCCAGCAGCTTAGCGGGACAGGTTCTAAGGTACTTC.

The chain is built from TRBV7-9 and TRBJ2-7, with 7 nucleotides matching TRBD2. The CDR3 length is 18 residues. Germline V lookup: CDR1 SEHNR, CDR2 FQNEAQ (reference sequence). The trim removed 1 base at V and 2 bases at J, leaving 14 bases unmatched. The CDR3 DNA is TGTGCCAGCAGCTTAGAAGGGAAGGGACTACCCGGCCCCTACGAGCAGTACTTC. This codes for CASSLEGKGLPGPYEQYF.

The chain uses TRBV5-1 and TRBJ1-2; 12 bases align to TRBD1. Germline CDR1 reads SGHRS; CDR2 reads YFSETQ. The CDR3 totals 16 residues. J was trimmed by 8 bases and V by 5 bases; bases with no gene match: 13. The CDR3 protein is CASSQRPGQGAGGYTF. The CDR3 DNA sequence: TGCGCCAGCAGTCAAAGGCCGGGACAGGGGGCTGGAGGCTACACCTTC.

CDR3 region: CAWSAQRGRWWSNQPQHF. The CDR3 bases are TGTGCCTGGAGTGCACAAAGGGGGAGATGGTGGAGCAATCAGCCCCAGCATTTT. This chain links TRBV30 with TRBJ1-5; maybe TRBD1 (6 bases). CDR3 length equals 18 residues. The V gene lost 1 base and the J gene lost 1 base, with 20 bases spanning the gap. Per germline, CDR1 GTSNPN and CDR2 SVGIG (reference sequence).

This chain connects TRBV27 to TRBJ2-3; D is uncertain. The CDR3 totals 14 residues. Germline V gene data show CDR1 as MNHEY and CDR2 as SMNVEV (reference sequence). V lost 2 bases to trimming and J lost 4 bases, with 10 bases between them. For the CDR3, the DNA is TGTGCCAGCAGTTTAGAATCAGTTGCAGATACGCAGTATTTT. Its translation is CASSLESVADTQYF.

V is TRBV4-3 and J is TRBJ1-3; D is uncertain. V was pared by 6 bases and J by 0 bases, with 12 bases between. CDR3 length equals 15 residues. Germline loops: CDR1 LGHNA, CDR2 YSLEER. Written as DNA, the CDR3 is TGCGCCAGCAGGAGAGGGTTGGGCTCTGGAAACACCATATATTTT. Amino acid sequence: CASRRGLGSGNTIYF.

J is TRBJ1-1 and V is TRBV18; D is ambiguous. The CDR3 loop spans 11 amino acids. V was trimmed by 5 bases and J by 7 bases, leaving 8 bases between them. CDR1 is KGHSH and CDR2 is LQKENI in the germline V gene. CDR3 in amino acids: CASSGEIEAFF. In DNA, the CDR3 is TGTGCCAGCTCAGGGGAGATTGAAGCTTTCTTT. The full variable domain, its missing parts supplied by reference TRBV18 and TRBJ1-1, is NAGVMQNPRHLVRRRGQEARLRCSPMKGHSHVYWYRQLPEEGLKFMVYLQKENIIDESGMPKERFSAEFPKEGPSILRIQQVVRGDSAAYFCASSGEIEAFFGQGTRLTVV.

The chain uses TRBV5-6 and TRBJ2-1, with 10 positions matching TRBD2. The V segment lost 2 bases and the J segment 5 bases; nucleotides outside the gene matches: 13. The CDR3 has 18 residues. Germline V gene lookup returns CDR1 SGHDT and CDR2 YYEEEE. The CDR3 reads CASSFSSPLGLADNEQFF. CDR3 in DNA: TGTGCCAGCAGCTTTTCGTCCCCTCTTGGACTAGCGGACAATGAGCAGTTCTTC.